This is a list of T cell receptor beta chains from one sample in a study of T cells in Graves' hyperthyroidism and ophthalmopathy. TCRdb itself ran the multiplex PCR reads through MiXCR, one entry per CDR3 protein. Here the sample spans under 400,000 distinct CDR3 sequences, roughly 25% being singletons. The sample comprised blood. The receptor source for this set is a man aged 45-60 years with Graves' hyperthyroidism. Each CDR3 is given with its conserved first and last residue. The D gene is left open where the match is weak.

>TRBD2|TRBV2
CASSPLLAGERTQYF
>.|TRBV29-1
CSVVGGYNEQFF
>.|TRBV3-1
CASSQFNTGELFF
>.|TRBV24-1
CATSDGGHNQETQYF
>.|TRBV30
CAWKGTYSTDTQYF
>.|TRBV28
CASSLSLKPGGYTF
>.|TRBV9
CASSASDSSSNEQFF
>TRBD1|TRBV12-3/TRBV12-4
CASSLRGHSNQPQHF
>.|TRBV7-9
CASSFDGPNEKLFF
>.|TRBV6-4
CASSGRCYEQYF
>TRBD1|TRBV6-1
CASKGQGNTEAFF
>.|TRBV2
CASSEARQYF
>.|TRBV7-9
CASSLASGSSYEQYF
>TRBD1|TRBV7-8
CASSSPFDRGAYNEQFF
>.|TRBV6-2/TRBV6-3
CASSYSTGHEQYF
>TRBD2|TRBV5-6
CASSLAGRWREVQETQYF
>.|TRBV28
CASSSPSLNEQFF
>TRBD1|TRBV28
CASSFVAGTGTQYF
>.|TRBV30
CAWGNQLNTEAFF
>.|TRBV12-3/TRBV12-4
CASSFRFPYNEQFF
>TRBD2|TRBV27
CASSLFPVAGAHGEGTDTQYF
>.|TRBV11-2
CASSLGPQGNSPLHF
>TRBD2|TRBV20-1
CSARRSGLGHEQYF
>.|TRBV5-1
CASSGGRAKETQYF
>.|TRBV3-1
CASSQVGSFSPTF
>TRBD2|TRBV7-4
CASSGQREDTDNEQFF